Presented here are 3 T cell receptor beta chains from one specimen sequenced in a study of T cell responses to AZD1222 COVID-19 vaccine. Some clones are missing from TCRdb's copy, which holds only in-frame ones; the method was immunoSEQ multiplex PCR. This table has tens of thousands of clones, roughly 88% appearing once. The specimen comprised peripheral blood, sampled on day 0 of MenACWY control vaccination. The receptor set was obtained from an adult in good health.

The CDR3 DNA is TGTGCCAGTAGTATAGTGGCTCCGGGACAGGGGTTCGCAGATACGCAGTATTTT. This codes for CASSIVAPGQGFADTQYF. The chain is built from TRBV19 and TRBJ2-3, with 10 nucleotides matching TRBD1. The CDR3 sequence is 18 residues long. Germline lookup yields CDR1 LNHDA and CDR2 SQIVND (reference sequence). With 1 base clipped from V and 4 bases from J, the junction kept 11 bases outside the gene matches. The variable domain in full, completed from reference TRBV19 and TRBJ2-3, reads DGGITQSPKYLFRKEGQNVTLSCEQNLNHDAMYWYRQDPGQGLRLIYYSQIVNDFQKGDIAEGYSVSREKKESFPLTVTSAQKNPTAFYLCASSIVAPGQGFADTQYFGPGTRLTVL.

The chain joins TRBV6-5 to TRBJ2-2; TRBD2 might be the D (7 bases). The V and J ends lost 0 bases and 1 base respectively, with 9 bases between them. Germline V lookup: CDR1 MNHEY, CDR2 SVGAGI. CDR3 length: 16 amino acids. The CDR3 nucleotides are TGTGCCAGCAGTTACTCGGGAGGGGGGAACACCGGGGAGCTGTTTTTT. This codes for CASSYSGGGNTGELFF.

The V and J genes are TRBV28 and TRBJ1-4, with 7 bases aligning to TRBD1. V lost 5 bases, J lost 0 bases, and 9 bases stayed unmatched. Germline-derived CDR1 and CDR2 are MDHEN and SYDVKM. The CDR3 is 17 amino acids. CDR3 protein: CASSTLDRAATNEKLFF. CDR3 sequence (DNA): TGTGCCAGCAGTACGCTCGACAGGGCCGCAACTAATGAAAAACTGTTTTTT.